The T cell receptor beta chain described here comes from a study of T cells in Graves' hyperthyroidism and ophthalmopathy. Amplification yielded TCR beta CDR3 regions, with RNA transcripts as the source. HTBI primers drove first-round RT-PCR of the TCR CDR3. Via MiXCR, TCRdb re-called the multiplex PCR reads, giving one row per CDR3 protein. The sample includes about 380,000 distinct CDR3 sequences, 15% to 20% seen only once; the top ten take 40%. Fresh 10 ml peripheral blood yielded PBMCs. The sequence was obtained from a man aged 18 to 35 with Graves' ophthalmopathy. Material for sequencing was blood.

CDR3 in DNA: TGTGCCAGTAGTATCGGACAGGGGGCAGATACGCAGTATTTT. Protein sequence: CASSIGQGADTQYF. The chain recombines TRBV19 with TRBJ2-3; TRBD1 agrees at 10 bases. The CDR3 loop spans 14 amino acids. The germline gives CDR1 LNHDA, CDR2 SQIVND (reference sequence). V shed 3 bases, J shed 4 bases, and the junction held 1 base outside the gene matches. Based on the CDR3 plus reference TRBV19 and TRBJ2-3, the full variable domain is DGGITQSPKYLFRKEGQNVTLSCEQNLNHDAMYWYRQDPGQGLRLIYYSQIVNDFQKGDIAEGYSVSREKKESFPLTVTSAQKNPTAFYLCASSIGQGADTQYFGPGTRLTVL.